Listed here are 29 T cell receptor beta chains from one sample, sequenced in a study of blood T cell repertoires in COVID-19. This table comes from immunoSEQ multiplex PCR, and its TCRdb copy is limited to in-frame clones, with some not included. The sample carries roughly 130,000 clones, around 83% recorded once. Sequenced material: peripheral blood. The receptors derive from a woman older than 75 with acute or convalescent COVID-19.

The chain joins TRBV2 to TRBJ2-5, with TRBD1 matching over 8 bases. Per germline, CDR1 SNHLY and CDR2 FYNNEI. The trim removed 6 bases at V and 4 bases at J, leaving 10 bases unmatched. The CDR3 is 15 amino acids. CDR3 DNA: TGTGCCAGCAGGAGGGACAGGACTGGAGGAGAGACCCAGTACTTC. Amino acids: CASRRDRTGGETQYF.

The genes are TRBV5-5 and TRBJ1-1; 8 bases fit TRBD1. The CDR3 has 14 amino acids. V gave up 3 bases and J gave up 7 bases; unmatched junction bases: 8. CDR1 is SGHKS and CDR2 is YYEKEE in the germline V gene (reference sequence). CDR3 sequence: CASSWGRQGSEAFF. CDR3 in DNA: TGTGCCAGCAGCTGGGGGAGACAGGGGAGTGAAGCTTTCTTT.

The chain couples TRBV6-1 to TRBJ2-7; TRBD2 aligns across 8 bases. V trimming: 4 bases; J trimming: 1 base; junction bases outside the gene matches: 12. The germline CDR1 and CDR2 sequences are MNHNS and SASEGT. The CDR3 runs to 17 residues. CDR3 in DNA: TGTGCCAGCAGTGCCGGAGAGGGAGCGGGGGAATCCTACGAGCAGTACTTC. Translation: CASSAGEGAGESYEQYF.

The rearrangement links TRBV30 to TRBJ1-1, with D uncertain. Looked up from germline, CDR1 is GTSNPN and CDR2 is SVGIG (reference sequence). This CDR3 comprises 13 residues. Trimming took off 3 bases at V and 4 bases at J, with 12 bases between the two ends. CDR3 DNA: TGTGCCTGGAGCCCTGGGAGTCCCACTGAAGCTTTCTTT. This codes for CAWSPGSPTEAFF. The complete variable domain, with remaining parts taken from reference TRBV30 and TRBJ1-1, reads SQTIHQWPATLVQPVGSPLSLECTVEGTSNPNLYWYRQAAGRGLQLLFYSVGIGQISSEVPQNLSASRPQDRQFILSSKKLLLSDSGFYLCAWSPGSPTEAFFGQGTRLTVV.

This clone was found once. The rearrangement uses TRBV21-1 and TRBJ1-4. TRBV21-1 has pseudogene status. The CDR3 has 17 residues. The CDR3 DNA follows: TGTGCCAGCAGGCGCCGCCGGGTAGGTGCAACTAATGAAAAACTGTTTTTT. It is translated as CASRRRRVGATNEKLFF.

The chain recombines TRBV7-2 with TRBJ2-3, with 8 bases that match TRBD2. Germline V lookup: CDR1 SGHTA, CDR2 FQGNSA. J lost 2 bases, V lost 5 bases, and 3 bases had no gene match. The CDR3 is 14 amino acids. DNA of the CDR3: TGTGCCAGCAGCCTCGGGGGGGCCACAGATACGCAGTATTTT. This translates into CASSLGGATDTQYF.

The chain carries TRBV7-3 and TRBJ1-1; TRBD1 matches at 8 bases. The V and J ends lost 5 bases and 3 bases, in that order; junction bases with no gene match: 2. The V gene's germline CDR1 is SGHTA and CDR2 FQGTGA. The CDR3 spans 13 residues. CDR3 in amino acids: CASSPTGDTEAFF. The CDR3 DNA reads as TGTGCCAGCAGCCCGACAGGGGACACTGAAGCTTTCTTT.

The V and J genes are TRBV13 and TRBJ1-3; TRBD1 is a possible D gene (6 bases). This CDR3 is built from 15 residues. Germline V CDR1 and CDR2: PRHDT, FYEKMQ (reference sequence). Trimming removed 4 bases at V and 5 bases at J, with 15 bases between. The CDR3 DNA is TGTGCCAGCAGCTCCGACCCCAGGGGCCGAAACACCATATATTTT. Translation gives CASSSDPRGRNTIYF.

This clone appeared once. The chain has TRBV5-1 and TRBJ2-3, with a weak D call TRBD2 (7 bases). With 3 bases removed from V and 4 bases from J, the gap between germline ends came to 18 bases. There are 16 residues in the CDR3. The V gene's germline CDR1 is SGHRS and CDR2 YFSETQ. This chain's CDR3 is CASSSTTGGASDTQYF. The CDR3 DNA reads as TGCGCCAGCAGCTCGACCACGGGGGGCGCTTCAGATACGCAGTATTTT.

V gene TRBV2 combines with J gene TRBJ2-3; D may be TRBD2 (6 bases). This CDR3 has 14 residues. Trimming shortened V by 4 bases and J by 0 bases, and 8 bases separated the two germline ends. The germline gives CDR1 SNHLY, CDR2 FYNNEI. DNA for the CDR3: TGTGCCAGCAGTGTGGCGGGGAGCACAGATACGCAGTATTTT. Its protein is CASSVAGSTDTQYF.

The chain carries TRBV6-2 or TRBV6-3 and TRBJ1-1; D is uncertain. Looked up from germline, CDR1 is MNHEY and CDR2 is SVGEGT. The CDR3 totals 13 residues. Between the trimmed V and J ends, which lost 7 bases and 4 bases, there was a span of 13 bases. CDR3 region: CASTPGGSTEAFF. The CDR3 DNA reads TGTGCCAGCACCCCAGGCGGGAGCACTGAAGCTTTCTTT.

The chain carries TRBV6-5 and TRBJ1-3; D unresolved. The V end was cut by 7 bases, the J end by 3 bases, with 16 bases between. Germline V CDR1 and CDR2: MNHEY, SVGAGI. CDR3 length: 15 residues. The CDR3 loop is CASILDWAGGNTIYF. CDR3 sequence (DNA): TGTGCCAGCATCCTGGACTGGGCAGGTGGAAACACCATATATTTT.

J is TRBJ1-2 and V is TRBV5-5, with 8 bases lining up with TRBD1. Germline loops: CDR1 SGHKS, CDR2 YYEKEE (reference sequence). V shed 5 bases, J shed 4 bases, and the junction held 7 bases outside the gene matches. The CDR3 covers 14 residues. The CDR3 DNA sequence: TGTGCCAGCAGGGCAGGGGGCGTAGGCTATGGCTACACCTTC. As protein: CASRAGGVGYGYTF.

This chain joins TRBV7-3 and TRBJ1-1; no definite D call. V lost 0 bases and J lost 5, with 10 bases in between. The CDR3 consists of 14 residues. Looked up from germline, CDR1 is SGHTA and CDR2 is FQGTGA. CDR3 nucleotides: TGTGCCAGCAGCTTAACAGGGAGGCAGACTGAAGCTTTCTTT. Protein sequence: CASSLTGRQTEAFF.

This clone has just a few counts. The chain is built from TRBV18 and TRBJ1-3, with D possibly TRBD1 on 5 matching bases. Looked up from germline, CDR1 is KGHSH and CDR2 is LQKENI. V was trimmed by 5 bases and J by 7 bases, leaving 18 bases between them. This CDR3 is built from 15 residues. The CDR3 spells CASSDSLRERNTIYF. The CDR3 coding sequence is TGTGCCAGCTCAGACTCCCTCAGGGAACGGAACACCATATATTTT.

The rearrangement links TRBV6-6 to TRBJ2-1; 8 bases are a match to TRBD2. Germline V gene lookup returns CDR1 MNHNY and CDR2 SVGAGI (reference sequence). The CDR3 runs to 12 residues. After removal of 6 bases from V and 9 bases from J, the junction contained 4 bases not matched to a gene. This CDR3 reads CASSTGGGEQFF. The CDR3 DNA follows: TGTGCCAGCAGCACCGGGGGGGGTGAGCAGTTCTTC.

This clone has a single count. The chain uses TRBV5-1 and TRBJ2-3; TRBD2 agrees at 7 bases. The CDR3 has 16 amino acids. The J segment lost 1 base and the V segment lost 5 bases, leaving 10 bases of the junction unmatched. Germline CDR1 reads SGHRS; CDR2 reads YFSETQ. CDR3 in amino acids: CASRDDAGDRTDTQYF. CDR3 sequence (DNA): TGCGCCAGCAGGGACGATGCGGGGGACCGCACAGATACGCAGTATTTT.

This clone was observed a single time. V usage is TRBV4-1 and J usage is TRBJ2-7; TRBD1 aligns across 8 bases. This CDR3 has 16 residues. Per germline, CDR1 MGHRA and CDR2 YSYEKL. Trimming took 1 base from V and 5 from J; bases not matched to a gene: 10. The CDR3 DNA reads TGCGCCAGCAGCCAAGTTCGAACGACAGGGGTACACGAGCAGTACTTC. This translates into CASSQVRTTGVHEQYF.

V and J are TRBV7-9 and TRBJ1-4; 9 positions agree with TRBD1. This CDR3 has 17 amino acids. V gave up 5 bases and J gave up 5 bases; unmatched junction bases: 12. CDR1 and CDR2 (germline): SEHNR, FQNEAQ (reference sequence). This CDR3 is CASSNLITTGGNEKLFF. DNA of the CDR3: TGTGCCAGCAGCAACTTAATTACGACAGGGGGGAATGAAAAACTGTTTTTT. Variable domain in full (rest from reference TRBV7-9 and TRBJ1-4): DTGVSQNPRHKITKRGQNVTFRCDPISEHNRLYWYRQTLGQGPEFLTYFQNEAQLEKSRLLSDRFSAERPKGSFSTLEIQRTEQGDSAMYLCASSNLITTGGNEKLFFGSGTQLSVL.

V is TRBV6-2 or TRBV6-3 and J is TRBJ2-5; 9 nucleotides align to TRBD1. The CDR3 runs 15 residues. With V trimmed by 2 bases and J by 4 bases, 5 bases remained unmatched. CDR1 MNHEY and CDR2 SVGEGT come from the germline V gene. Here the CDR3 reads CASSYGTGSTETQYF. Here the CDR3 DNA reads TGTGCCAGCAGTTACGGGACAGGGTCCACAGAGACCCAGTACTTC.

This CDR3 reads CASSLRGGFRTEAFF. As DNA, the CDR3 is TGTGCCAGCAGCCTAAGGGGGGGGTTTCGGACTGAAGCTTTCTTT. The chain employs TRBV3-1 (or the pseudogene TRBV3-2) and TRBJ1-1; TRBD1 might be the D (6 bases). V dropped 4 bases and J dropped 5 bases, with 17 bases sitting between them. Germline CDR1 LGHDT, CDR2 YNNKEL (reference sequence). The CDR3 contains 15 residues.

The chain recombines TRBV27 with TRBJ2-7; 8 bases map to TRBD1. Germline V gene sequence: CDR1 MNHEY, CDR2 SMNVEV (reference sequence). V lost 6 bases and J lost 4; bases outside the gene matches: 8. The length of the CDR3 is 14 residues. The CDR3 here is CASSSGTGGYEQYF. The CDR3, as DNA: TGTGCCAGCAGCTCCGGGACAGGAGGTTACGAGCAGTACTTC.

The chain couples TRBV5-1 to TRBJ1-5, with 8 bases lining up with TRBD1. Germline CDR1 and CDR2: SGHRS and YFSETQ. V lost 4 bases, J lost 7 bases, and 4 bases stayed unmatched. The CDR3 totals 13 residues. CDR3 nucleotides: TGCGCCAGCAGCGAGTCAGGGGGCCAGCCCCAGCATTTT. Encoded protein: CASSESGGQPQHF.

This clone occurred once. This chain joins TRBV18 and TRBJ2-1; possibly TRBD2 for D (5 bases). Trimming shortened V by 3 bases and J by 6 bases, and 6 bases separated the two germline ends. CDR1 is KGHSH, CDR2 LQKENI, per germline. The CDR3 sequence is 12 residues long. CDR3 residues: CASSPDFNEQFF. CDR3 DNA sequence: TGTGCCAGCTCACCGGACTTCAATGAGCAGTTCTTC.

The CDR3 DNA sequence: TGTGCCAGCAGCTTAGGCCGGCGGGAGACCCAGTACTTC. Translating gives CASSLGRRETQYF. The chain employs TRBV7-2 and TRBJ2-5; D is undetermined. This CDR3 region has 13 residues. Trimming removed 1 base from V and 5 bases from J, with 8 bases in between. CDR1 is SGHTA, CDR2 FQGNSA, per germline.

The chain links TRBV10-2 to TRBJ2-2; weak D call: TRBD2 (5 bases). V lost 8 bases and J 3 bases, leaving 13 bases between the germline ends. The CDR3 totals 14 residues. Germline values: CDR1 WSHSY, CDR2 SAAADI. The CDR3 here is CASFAGADTGELFF. In DNA form, the CDR3 reads TGCGCCAGCTTTGCGGGTGCGGACACCGGGGAGCTGTTTTTT.

J is TRBJ2-7 and V is TRBV7-2; perhaps TRBD1 as D (5 bases). Trimming shortened V by 0 bases and J by 3 bases, and 12 bases separated the two germline ends. The CDR3 loop spans 15 amino acids. CDR1 is SGHTA, CDR2 FQGNSA, per germline. The CDR3 loop is CASSLALGRDYEQYF. The CDR3 DNA follows: TGTGCCAGCAGCTTAGCGCTGGGCAGGGACTACGAGCAGTACTTC. The complete variable domain, with remaining parts taken from reference TRBV7-2 and TRBJ2-7, reads GAGVSQSPSNKVTEKGKDVELRCDPISGHTALYWYRQSLGQGLEFLIYFQGNSAPDKSGLPSDRFSAERTGGSVSTLTIQRTQQEDSAVYLCASSLALGRDYEQYFGPGTRLTVT.

The rearrangement links TRBV19 to TRBJ2-2; 9 positions agree with TRBD1. The germline V gene encodes CDR1 LNHDA and CDR2 SQIVND (reference sequence). J was trimmed by 5 bases and V by 7 bases; bases with no gene match: 8. There are 15 residues in the CDR3. CDR3 in amino acids: CASTTGGAGTGELFF. The CDR3 DNA reads TGTGCCAGTACTACAGGGGGCGCGGGGACCGGGGAGCTGTTTTTT.

This clone has more than one count but fewer than ten. The V and J genes are TRBV3-1 (or the pseudogene TRBV3-2) and TRBJ1-2, with D possibly being TRBD1 (6 bases). Germline V gene lookup returns CDR1 LGHDT and CDR2 YNNKEL (reference sequence). V was clipped by 1 base and J by 3 bases, with 9 bases between them. The CDR3 covers 14 residues. The CDR3 protein is CASSQVQGDYGYTF. The CDR3, as DNA: TGTGCCAGCAGCCAAGTACAGGGAGACTATGGCTACACCTTC.